Each of the 32 T cell receptor beta chains below was sequenced from the same sample in a study of cytomegalovirus exposure and HLA in healthy donors. Researchers ran the PCR with 60 Vbeta and 13 Jbeta primers. The table came from immunoSEQ multiplex PCR; TCRdb's copy has only in-frame clones and leaves some out. This table lists over 100,000 clones. Material: PBMCs. Receptors originate from a woman in her thirties or forties in good health and CMV-seropositive.

J is TRBJ1-1 and V is TRBV11-2, with D maybe TRBD1 (6 bases). Germline V gene data show CDR1 as SGHAT and CDR2 as FQNNGV. The germline V and J ends were trimmed by 4 bases and 6 bases, with 18 bases remaining between them. CDR3 length: 15 amino acids. CDR3 residues: CASSWVRGGSSEAFF. The CDR3 DNA reads as TGTGCCAGCAGCTGGGTCAGGGGAGGGTCTTCTGAAGCTTTCTTT.

The V call is TRBV27, the J call TRBJ2-7, with a weak D call TRBD2 (5 bases). Germline V CDR1 and CDR2: MNHEY, SMNVEV (reference sequence). V lost 2 bases to trimming and J lost 5 bases, with 10 bases between them. The CDR3 consists of 13 residues. CDR3: CASSLGPGDEQYF. The CDR3 coding sequence is TGTGCCAGCAGTTTAGGTCCCGGGGACGAGCAGTACTTC.

The V and J genes are TRBV19 and TRBJ1-1; D is perhaps TRBD1 (6 bases). Trimming pared 6 bases from V and 4 bases from J, leaving 15 bases between. This CDR3 region has 14 residues. Germline V CDR1 and CDR2: LNHDA, SQIVND (reference sequence). CDR3 sequence reads: CASRETGKGTEAFF. CDR3 DNA: TGTGCCAGTAGGGAGACAGGTAAAGGCACTGAAGCTTTCTTT.

Worth noting for this clone: The junction does not match germline at one end; this may be a read error. The chain carries TRBV7-7 and TRBJ2-5; D possibly corresponds to TRBD1 (7 bases). Germline V gene data show CDR1 as SSHAT and CDR2 as FNYEAQ (reference sequence). The CDR3 spans 16 residues. CDR3 protein: CASSTSQGGSIETQYF. In DNA, the CDR3 is TGTGCTAGCAGCACATCTCAGGGGGGAAGTATCGAGACCCAGTACTTC.

CDR3 protein: CASSQTSSSGYEQYF. The CDR3 DNA follows: TGCGCCAGCAGCCAAACTAGCTCCTCGGGCTACGAGCAGTACTTC. The rearrangement uses TRBV5-1 and TRBJ2-5; possible D gene TRBD2, 6 bases. The J call may not be correct, given that the DNA end is closer to TRBJ2-7. Per the germline V gene, CDR1 is SGHRS and CDR2 is YFSETQ. The length of the CDR3 is 15 residues.

The rearrangement uses TRBV5-1 and TRBJ2-1, with TRBD2 matching over 11 bases. The CDR3 has 15 residues. Germline assignment: CDR1 SGHRS and CDR2 YFSETQ. The ends lost 5 bases at V and 7 bases at J; junction bases unmatched: 8. DNA for the CDR3: TGCGCCAGCAGGTTACTAGCGGGGGCGGGAAATGAGCAGTTCTTC. Residues: CASRLLAGAGNEQFF.

With respect to this clone: This same CDR3 is encoded by further DNA sequences in the sample. The rearrangement links TRBV7-8 to TRBJ1-1, with D possibly being TRBD1 (5 bases). Germline V gene sequence: CDR1 SGHVS, CDR2 FQNEAQ. Trimming took off 6 bases at V and 2 bases at J, with 10 bases between the two ends. The CDR3 contains 13 residues. CDR3 sequence (DNA): TGTGCCAGCAGGCGGGGCGGAAACACTGAAGCTTTCTTT. It encodes CASRRGGNTEAFF.

V is TRBV7-2 and J is TRBJ2-5; 7 bases map to TRBD2. V lost 1 base to trimming and J lost 4 bases; unmatched junction nucleotides: 6. The V gene's germline CDR1 is SGHTA and CDR2 FQGNSA. There are 15 residues in the CDR3. The CDR3 DNA reads TGTGCCAGCAGCTTAGTCCGGAGGGAGGGAGAGACCCAGTACTTC. Amino acids: CASSLVRREGETQYF.

The chain combines TRBV25-1 with TRBJ2-1; 10 positions agree with TRBD2. This CDR3 comprises 14 residues. Trimming removed 6 bases from V and 5 bases from J; junction bases left unmatched: 4. Germline CDR1 MGHDK, CDR2 SYGVNS. CDR3 amino acids: CASRGLAVNNEQFF. DNA of the CDR3: TGTGCCAGCAGAGGACTAGCGGTTAACAATGAGCAGTTCTTC. Full variable domain (missing parts from reference TRBV25-1 and TRBJ2-1): EADIYQTPRYLVIGTGKKITLECSQTMGHDKMYWYQQDPGMELHLIHYSYGVNSTEKGDLSSESTVSRIRTEHFPLTLESARPSHTSQYLCASRGLAVNNEQFFGPGTRLTVL.

V and J are TRBV6-5 and TRBJ1-1; D might be TRBD1 (5 bases). The CDR3 extends over 14 amino acids. Germline V gene lookup returns CDR1 MNHEY and CDR2 SVGAGI. V was pared by 6 bases and J by 7 bases, with 18 bases between. The CDR3, as DNA: TGTGCCAGCAGCCATACGCAGGGCTTGTTTGAAGCTTTCTTT. Translated: CASSHTQGLFEAFF.

This sequence joins TRBV6-4 and TRBJ2-3; TRBD2 is a possible D gene (5 bases). Germline lookup yields CDR1 MRHNA and CDR2 SNTAGT. Between the trimmed V and J ends, which lost 3 bases and 0 bases, there was a span of 7 bases. The CDR3 spans 14 residues. The CDR3 DNA follows: TGTGCCAGCAGTGAGGGAGCGAGCACAGATACGCAGTATTTT. It yields the protein CASSEGASTDTQYF.

This chain links TRBV19 with TRBJ1-4; TRBD1 matches 7 bases. V was pared by 10 bases and J by 2 bases, with 4 bases of the junction left unmatched. The CDR3 is 13 residues long. The germline CDR1 and CDR2 sequences are LNHDA and SQIVND (reference sequence). DNA of the CDR3: TGTGCCACCATACAGGGGACTAATGAAAAACTGTTTTTT. It is translated as CATIQGTNEKLFF.

The V and J genes are TRBV7-9 and TRBJ2-5; D perhaps matches TRBD2 (5 bases). Gene TRBJ2-7 matches the end of the DNA better, so the J call may be wrong. Per the germline V gene, CDR1 is SEHNR and CDR2 is FQNEAQ (reference sequence). The CDR3 covers 15 residues. CDR3 sequence reads: CASSFEGMSSYEQYF. CDR3 in DNA: TGTGCCAGCAGCTTCGAGGGTATGAGCTCCTACGAGCAGTACTTC.

The gene calls are TRBV13 and TRBJ1-4; a possible D gene is TRBD1 (6 bases). The germline V gene encodes CDR1 PRHDT and CDR2 FYEKMQ (reference sequence). V was shortened by 6 bases and J by 6 bases, with 11 bases between the two germline ends. This CDR3 region has 13 residues. The CDR3 region is CASRLAGDEKLFF. DNA for the CDR3: TGTGCCAGCAGATTGGCAGGGGATGAAAAACTGTTTTTT.

V is TRBV5-1 and J is TRBJ1-2; 8 nucleotides line up with TRBD1. After removal of 4 bases from V and 8 bases from J, the junction contained 10 bases not matched to a gene. The germline gives CDR1 SGHRS, CDR2 YFSETQ. The CDR3 totals 14 residues. The CDR3 coding sequence is TGCGCCAGCAGCCTTGGACAGGGAGTGTCCGGCTACACCTTC. Encoded protein: CASSLGQGVSGYTF.

The gene calls are TRBV9 and TRBJ2-7; 7 bases are a match to TRBD1. CDR1 is SGDLS, CDR2 YYNGEE, per germline. The CDR3 is 18 residues long. Germline trimming cut 0 bases from V and 2 bases from J; bases unmatched to any gene: 14. The CDR3 is CASSVGETGYVLAYEQYF. CDR3 nucleotides: TGTGCCAGCAGCGTAGGGGAGACAGGGTACGTACTCGCCTACGAGCAGTACTTC.

Considering frequency, this clone is medium-sized. The chain links TRBV9 to TRBJ2-2, with D unclear. The V end lost 3 bases, the J end lost 10 bases, and 22 bases lay between the germline ends. This CDR3 spans 16 amino acids. CDR1 is SGDLS and CDR2 is YYNGEE in the germline V gene. CDR3 region: CASSASSPEVREELFF. CDR3 DNA sequence: TGTGCCAGCAGCGCTTCCTCCCCCGAGGTTCGTGAGGAGCTGTTTTTT. The complete variable domain, with remaining parts taken from reference TRBV9 and TRBJ2-2, reads DSGVTQTPKHLITATGQRVTLRCSPRSGDLSVYWYQQSLDQGLQFLIQYYNGEERAKGNILERFSAQQFPDLHSELNLSSLELGDSALYFCASSASSPEVREELFFGEGSRLTVL.

This chain uses TRBV6-6 with TRBJ1-6; 8 nucleotides line up with TRBD1. Germline V lookup: CDR1 MNHNY, CDR2 SVGAGI (reference sequence). V was clipped by 7 bases and J by 3 bases; unmatched bases: 8. This CDR3 spans 16 amino acids. This chain's CDR3 is CASIRGDRSYNSPLHF. The DNA of the CDR3 is TGTGCCAGCATTAGGGGGGACAGGAGCTATAATTCACCCCTCCACTTT.

This chain uses TRBV27 with TRBJ1-1; the match to TRBD1 covers 8 bases. Trimming took 2 bases from V and 0 from J; bases not matched to a gene: 2. CDR1 is MNHEY, CDR2 SMNVEV, per germline (reference sequence). The CDR3 sequence is 15 residues long. The CDR3 spells CASSLGTGVNTEAFF. CDR3 DNA sequence: TGTGCCAGCAGTTTAGGGACAGGCGTGAACACTGAAGCTTTCTTT.

This chain connects TRBV6-6 to TRBJ2-5; 9 bases fit TRBD1. Trimming at V came to 9 bases and at J to 3 bases, leaving 14 bases not matched to a gene. This CDR3 comprises 16 residues. Looked up from germline, CDR1 is MNHNY and CDR2 is SVGAGI (reference sequence). Here the CDR3 reads CASTLPGGQGKETQYF. CDR3 nucleotides: TGTGCCAGTACCTTACCGGGGGGACAGGGCAAAGAGACCCAGTACTTC.

The CDR3 bases are TGTGCCAGCGGACAGGGGGCGCGTGAAGCTTTCTTT. It yields the protein CASGQGAREAFF. The chain links TRBV28 to TRBJ1-1, with 11 bases fitting TRBD1. The CDR3 spans 12 residues. The junction had 3 bases not matched to a gene; V was cut back by 8 bases and J by 7 bases. CDR1 is MDHEN, CDR2 SYDVKM, per germline.

J is TRBJ1-2 and V is TRBV6-5; 11 nucleotides agree with TRBD1. With 5 bases clipped from V and 7 bases from J, the junction kept 9 bases outside the gene matches. The CDR3 covers 15 residues. Germline values: CDR1 MNHEY, CDR2 SVGAGI. The CDR3 region has the DNA TGTGCCAGCAGTCTCCAGGGACAGGGGGAAAGTGGCTACACCTTC. This sequence encodes CASSLQGQGESGYTF.

The chain couples TRBV30 to TRBJ2-7; weak D call: TRBD2 (6 bases). Germline CDR1 GTSNPN, CDR2 SVGIG (reference sequence). The CDR3 covers 13 residues. V was clipped by 5 bases and J by 3 bases, with 14 bases between them. CDR3 residues: CAWGTSHYYEQYF. As DNA, the CDR3 is TGTGCCTGGGGGACTTCTCATTACTACGAGCAGTACTTC.

This chain connects TRBV30 to TRBJ1-4, with TRBD1 matching 11 bases. The V gene's germline CDR1 is GTSNPN and CDR2 SVGIG (reference sequence). J lost 8 bases, V lost 0 bases, and 5 bases had no gene match. The CDR3 has 15 amino acids. In DNA form, the CDR3 reads TGTGCCTGGAGTGTCCCGGGACAGGGGGGCGAAAAACTGTTTTTT. It specifies CAWSVPGQGGEKLFF.

The rearrangement links TRBV6-4 to TRBJ2-7, with 9 bases aligning to TRBD1. The CDR3 consists of 14 residues. The J segment lost 2 bases and the V segment lost 5 bases, leaving 4 bases of the junction unmatched. Per germline, CDR1 MRHNA and CDR2 SNTAGT. In DNA form, the CDR3 reads TGTGCCAGCAGTTCCGGGACAGGGCCCTACGAGCAGTACTTC. This encodes CASSSGTGPYEQYF.

The V and J genes are TRBV19 and TRBJ2-1, with 8 nucleotides matching TRBD2. The CDR3 covers 14 residues. V was pared by 5 bases and J by 7 bases, with 7 bases of the junction left unmatched. Germline-derived CDR1 and CDR2 are LNHDA and SQIVND (reference sequence). CDR3 loop: CASSSIAGLNEQFF. DNA of the CDR3: TGTGCCAGTAGTTCTATAGCGGGATTGAATGAGCAGTTCTTC.

The CDR3 here is CSVLSSSGSLYEQYF. The CDR3 nucleotides read TGCAGCGTATTGTCGTCTAGCGGGAGCCTCTACGAGCAGTACTTC. The chain recombines TRBV29-1 with TRBJ2-7, with 10 bases aligning to TRBD2. V was clipped by 6 bases and J by 3 bases; unmatched bases: 11. The CDR3 loop spans 15 amino acids. Germline V CDR1 and CDR2: SQVTM, ANQGSEA.

V gene TRBV2 combines with J gene TRBJ2-5, with D tentatively TRBD1 (6 bases). The J call is in doubt because the DNA end fits TRBJ2-7 better. Germline V gene sequence: CDR1 SNHLY, CDR2 FYNNEI. This CDR3 spans 14 amino acids. In DNA, the CDR3 is TGTGCCAGCAGTAAGCTTACAGGGCCCTACGAGCAGTACTTC. It codes for CASSKLTGPYEQYF.

The rearrangement uses TRBV29-1 and TRBJ2-7, with 9 bases aligning to TRBD1. J gave up 5 bases and V 7 bases, and 3 bases lay outside the gene matches. This CDR3 has 11 residues. Germline V lookup: CDR1 SQVTM, CDR2 ANQGSEA. CDR3 protein: CSGTGVHEQYF. The CDR3 DNA reads as TGCAGCGGGACAGGGGTCCACGAGCAGTACTTC.

V is TRBV9 and J is TRBJ2-2, with 10 nucleotides matching TRBD2. Trimming at V came to 0 bases and at J to 5 bases, leaving 1 base not matched to a gene. The CDR3 is 15 residues long. Germline-derived CDR1 and CDR2 are SGDLS and YYNGEE. In nucleotides, the CDR3 is TGTGCCAGCAGCGTAGTTAGCGGGAGGACCGGGGAGCTGTTTTTT. This translates into CASSVVSGRTGELFF.

This chain joins TRBV27 and TRBJ2-1, with D hard to call. CDR1 and CDR2 (germline): MNHEY, SMNVEV (reference sequence). The CDR3 consists of 12 residues. Deletions cut 7 bases from V and 9 bases from J, with 13 bases between. CDR3: CASNSGFTEQFF. Written as DNA, the CDR3 is TGTGCCAGCAACTCGGGTTTTACTGAGCAGTTCTTC.

V gene TRBV5-6 combines with J gene TRBJ2-7; 7 bases align to TRBD1. The CDR3 has 12 residues. Germline V gene data show CDR1 as SGHDT and CDR2 as YYEEEE. Losses at the gene ends were 5 bases for V and 3 bases for J; bases not matched to a gene: 2. CDR3 sequence reads: CASSWDSYEQYF. The CDR3 region has the DNA TGTGCCAGCAGTTGGGACAGCTACGAGCAGTACTTC.